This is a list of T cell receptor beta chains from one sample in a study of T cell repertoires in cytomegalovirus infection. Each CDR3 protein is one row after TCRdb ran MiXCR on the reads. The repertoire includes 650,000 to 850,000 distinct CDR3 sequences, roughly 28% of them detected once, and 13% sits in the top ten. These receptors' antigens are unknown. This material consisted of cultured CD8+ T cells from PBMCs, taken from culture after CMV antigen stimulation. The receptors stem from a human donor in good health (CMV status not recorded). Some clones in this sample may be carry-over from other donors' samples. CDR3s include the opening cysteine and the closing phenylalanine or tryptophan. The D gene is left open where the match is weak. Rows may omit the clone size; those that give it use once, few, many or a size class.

CDR3: CASSPRGGPYNEQFF
DNA: TGTGCCAGCTCACCGCGGGGGGGCCCCTACAATGAGCAGTTCTTC
D: TRBD2
size: -
J: TRBJ2-1
length: 15
V: TRBV18

CDR3: CALVGGSRRYTF
DNA: TGTGCCCTAGTCGGGGGGTCCCGCCGCTACACCTTC
D: -
size: -
J: TRBJ1-2
length: 12
V: TRBV7-7

CDR3: CASSLDLDGSLPYNEQFF
DNA: TGTGCCAGCAGCTTAGATCTTGATGGTTCGCTTCCCTACAATGAGCAGTTCTTC
D: -
size: -
J: TRBJ2-1
length: 18
V: TRBV11-2

CDR3: CASSSRRVWDPDGYTF
DNA: TGTGCCAGCAGCTCCCGGAGGGTTTGGGATCCGGATGGCTACACCTTC
D: -
size: few
J: TRBJ1-2
length: 16
V: TRBV5-6

CDR3: CASSPPSQGSNQPQHF
DNA: TGTGCCAGCAGCCCCCCTTCTCAGGGTAGCAATCAGCCCCAGCATTTT
D: -
size: -
J: TRBJ1-5
length: 16
V: TRBV14

CDR3: CASRPDKNTEAFF
DNA: TGTGCCAGCAGACCAGACAAGAACACTGAAGCTTTCTTT
D: -
size: few
J: TRBJ1-1
length: 13
V: TRBV12-3/TRBV12-4

CDR3: CASSYSPDRFSYEQYF
DNA: TGTGCCAGCAGTTACTCCCCGGACAGGTTCTCCTACGAGCAGTACTTC
D: TRBD1
size: few
J: TRBJ2-7
length: 16
V: TRBV6-5

CDR3: CAAQPTEAFF
DNA: TGTGCGGCGCAACCCACTGAAGCTTTCTTT
D: -
size: few
J: TRBJ1-1
length: 10
V: TRBV7-9

CDR3: CASSLRVNTDTQYF
DNA: TGTGCCAGCAGTCTTAGAGTAAACACAGATACGCAGTATTTT
D: -
size: -
J: TRBJ2-3
length: 14
V: TRBV7-4

CDR3: CASSLGGSSGVADTQYF
DNA: TGTGCCAGCAGTTTAGGGGGCTCTAGCGGGGTGGCAGATACGCAGTATTTT
D: TRBD2
size: many
J: TRBJ2-3
length: 17
V: TRBV12-3/TRBV12-4

CDR3: CASSDVGGNTEAFF
DNA: TGTGCCAGCAGTGATGTCGGGGGAAACACTGAAGCTTTCTTT
D: -
size: -
J: TRBJ1-1
length: 14
V: TRBV6-6

CDR3: CASSEGLGDYTF
DNA: TGTGCCAGCAGTGAAGGCCTCGGCGACTACACCTTC
D: -
size: few
J: TRBJ1-2
length: 12
V: TRBV25-1

CDR3: CASSSPGHTDEQFF
DNA: TGTGCCAGCAGCTCTCCGGGACATACCGATGAGCAGTTCTTC
D: -
size: -
J: TRBJ2-1
length: 14
V: TRBV5-4

CDR3: CASSQDSDSLLAYNEQFF
DNA: TGCGCCAGCAGCCAAGATTCAGACAGCCTTTTGGCCTACAATGAGCAGTTCTTC
D: -
size: -
J: TRBJ2-1
length: 18
V: TRBV4-1

CDR3: CASSFITGQGKIFYEQYF
DNA: TGTGCCAGCAGTTTTATCACCGGACAGGGAAAAATCTTCTACGAGCAGTACTTC
D: TRBD1
size: -
J: TRBJ2-7
length: 18
V: TRBV12-3/TRBV12-4

CDR3: CASSLGQSWRTEAFF
DNA: TGTGCCAGTAGTTTGGGACAGAGCTGGCGCACTGAAGCTTTCTTT
D: TRBD1
size: few
J: TRBJ1-1
length: 15
V: TRBV19

CDR3: CASSSSTGAGEQYF
DNA: TGTGCCAGCAGCTCCTCCACAGGGGCGGGGGAGCAGTACTTC
D: -
size: -
J: TRBJ2-7
length: 14
V: TRBV7-9

CDR3: CASSTALADNEQFF
DNA: TGTGCCAGCAGTACCGCCCTAGCGGACAATGAGCAGTTCTTC
D: TRBD2
size: -
J: TRBJ2-1
length: 14
V: TRBV27

CDR3: CASSLWAPSQNEAFF
DNA: TGTGCCAGCAGCTTATGGGCCCCCTCACAGAATGAAGCTTTCTTT
D: -
size: -
J: TRBJ1-1
length: 15
V: TRBV7-6

CDR3: CASSLEPGSPQHF
DNA: TGTGCCAGCAGCTTAGAGCCAGGGTCGCCCCAGCATTTT
D: -
size: -
J: TRBJ1-5
length: 13
V: TRBV7-2

CDR3: CASSYHGQKVYEQYF
DNA: TGTGCCAGCAGTTACCACGGACAGAAAGTCTACGAGCAGTACTTC
D: -
size: -
J: TRBJ2-7
length: 15
V: TRBV6-2/TRBV6-3

CDR3: CASSETGGSSNQPQHF
DNA: TGTGCCAGCAGCGAGACAGGGGGCTCTAGCAATCAGCCCCAGCATTTT
D: TRBD1
size: few
J: TRBJ1-5
length: 16
V: TRBV6-5

CDR3: CASSFVGFIGYTF
DNA: TGTGCCAGCAGTTTTGTAGGGTTTATTGGCTACACCTTC
D: -
size: -
J: TRBJ1-2
length: 13
V: TRBV27

CDR3: CATGTSLLYGYTF
DNA: TGTGCCACCGGGACATCATTACTCTATGGCTACACCTTC
D: -
size: few
J: TRBJ1-2
length: 13
V: TRBV28

CDR3: CASSYQFSANEKLFF
DNA: TGTGCCAGCAGTTACCAGTTCAGCGCTAATGAAAAACTGTTTTTT
D: -
size: few
J: TRBJ1-4
length: 15
V: TRBV6-5

CDR3: CASSANRVGNGYTF
DNA: TGTGCCAGCAGTGCTAACAGGGTCGGCAATGGCTACACCTTC
D: -
size: -
J: TRBJ1-2
length: 14
V: TRBV2

CDR3: CASSSTSGTHPSTDTQYF
DNA: TGTGCCAGCAGCTCGACTAGCGGGACCCACCCTAGCACAGATACGCAGTATTTT
D: TRBD2
size: many
J: TRBJ2-3
length: 18
V: TRBV7-9

CDR3: CASGTGGLWTEAFF
DNA: TGTGCTAGTGGAACAGGGGGTCTATGGACTGAAGCTTTCTTT
D: TRBD1
size: few
J: TRBJ1-1
length: 14
V: TRBV12-5

CDR3: CSARDRTGAYEQYF
DNA: TGCAGTGCTAGAGACCGAACAGGCGCCTACGAGCAGTACTTC
D: -
size: -
J: TRBJ2-7
length: 14
V: TRBV20-1

CDR3: CATSKGVTEAFF
DNA: TGTGCCACTTCTAAGGGGGTCACTGAAGCTTTCTTT
D: -
size: -
J: TRBJ1-1
length: 12
V: TRBV19

CDR3: CASSTPETGNTEAFF
DNA: TGTGCCAGCAGTACGCCGGAAACGGGGAACACTGAAGCTTTCTTT
D: -
size: few
J: TRBJ1-1
length: 15
V: TRBV27

CDR3: CASSLGAATYEQYF
DNA: TGTGCCAGCAGTTTAGGGGCAGCAACCTACGAGCAGTACTTC
D: -
size: -
J: TRBJ2-7
length: 14
V: TRBV12-3/TRBV12-4

CDR3: CANRGQGSYEQYF
DNA: TGTGCCAACCGCGGGCAGGGCTCCTACGAGCAGTACTTC
D: -
size: once
J: TRBJ2-7
length: 13
V: TRBV2

CDR3: CASSQTSNEQFF
DNA: TGTGCCAGCAGCCAGACCAGCAATGAGCAGTTCTTC
D: -
size: -
J: TRBJ2-1
length: 12
V: TRBV11-1

CDR3: CSVQGANHSPTDTQYF
DNA: TGCAGCGTTCAGGGGGCCAACCATTCCCCCACAGATACGCAGTATTTT
D: TRBD1
size: -
J: TRBJ2-3
length: 16
V: TRBV29-1